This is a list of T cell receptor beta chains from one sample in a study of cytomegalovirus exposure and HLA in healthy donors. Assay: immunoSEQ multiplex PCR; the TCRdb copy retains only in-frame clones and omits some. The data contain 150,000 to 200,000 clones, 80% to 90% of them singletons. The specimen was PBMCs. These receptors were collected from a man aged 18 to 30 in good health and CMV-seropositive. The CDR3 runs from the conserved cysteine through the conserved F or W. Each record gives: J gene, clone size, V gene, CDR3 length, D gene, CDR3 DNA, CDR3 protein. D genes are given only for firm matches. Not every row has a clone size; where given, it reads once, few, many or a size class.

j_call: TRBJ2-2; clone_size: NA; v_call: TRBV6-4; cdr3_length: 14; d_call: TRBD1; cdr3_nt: TGTGCCAGCAGTGAACAGGGGCCAACCGGGGAGCTGTTTTTT; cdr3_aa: CASSEQGPTGELFF
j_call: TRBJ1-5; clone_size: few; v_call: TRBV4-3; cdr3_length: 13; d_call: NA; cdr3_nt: TGCGCCAGCAGCGGCGGAGTGGATCAGCCCCAGCATTTT; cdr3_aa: CASSGGVDQPQHF
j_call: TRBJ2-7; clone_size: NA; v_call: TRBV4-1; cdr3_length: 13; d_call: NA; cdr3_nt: TGCGCCAGCAGCCAAGTAGCCGGGGACGAGCAGTACTTC; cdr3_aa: CASSQVAGDEQYF
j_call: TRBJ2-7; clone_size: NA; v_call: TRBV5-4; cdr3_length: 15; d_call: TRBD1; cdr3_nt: TGTGCCAGCAGTTCTACCAGACAGGGCTCCTACGAGCAGTACTTC; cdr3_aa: CASSSTRQGSYEQYF
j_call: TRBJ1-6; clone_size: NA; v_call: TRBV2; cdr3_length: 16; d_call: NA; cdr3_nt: TGTGCCAGCAGCGCCCAACTCCAGACAGCTGGTCCACCCCTCCACTTT; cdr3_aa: CASSAQLQTAGPPLHF
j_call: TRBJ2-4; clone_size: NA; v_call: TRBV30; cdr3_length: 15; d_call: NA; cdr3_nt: TGTGCCTGGAGACAGGGTTCCCTAGCCAAAAACATTCAGTACTTC; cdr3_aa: CAWRQGSLAKNIQYF
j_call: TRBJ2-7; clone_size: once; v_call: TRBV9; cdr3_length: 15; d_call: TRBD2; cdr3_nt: TGTGCCAGCAGCGAGGGGAGCGGGGGGGTCTACGAGCAGTACTTC; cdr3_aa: CASSEGSGGVYEQYF
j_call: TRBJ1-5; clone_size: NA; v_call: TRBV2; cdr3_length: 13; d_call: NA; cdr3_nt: TGTGCCAGCAGTACAGATGTAAATCAGCCCCAGCATTTT; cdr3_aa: CASSTDVNQPQHF
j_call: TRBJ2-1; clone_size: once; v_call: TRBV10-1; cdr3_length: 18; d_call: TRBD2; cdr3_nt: TGCGCCAGCAGTGGGGCTAGCGGGGGCCAAAGCTCCTACAATGAGCAGTTCTTC; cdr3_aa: CASSGASGGQSSYNEQFF
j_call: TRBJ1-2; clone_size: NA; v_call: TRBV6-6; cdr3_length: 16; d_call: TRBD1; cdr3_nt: TGTGCCAGCAGTTACTTGACAGGGCTCACTAACTATGGCTACACCTTC; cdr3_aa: CASSYLTGLTNYGYTF
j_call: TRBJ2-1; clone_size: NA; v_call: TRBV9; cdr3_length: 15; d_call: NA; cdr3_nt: TGTGCCAGCAGCGCCGACGGGGTTAAGAACAATGAGCAGTTCTTC; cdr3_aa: CASSADGVKNNEQFF
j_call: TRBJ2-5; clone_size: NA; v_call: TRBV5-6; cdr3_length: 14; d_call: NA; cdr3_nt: TGTGCCAGCAGCTCCGTGGCCCAGCAAGAGACCCAGTACTTC; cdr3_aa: CASSSVAQQETQYF
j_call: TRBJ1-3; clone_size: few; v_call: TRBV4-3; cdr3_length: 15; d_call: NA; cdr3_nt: TGCGCCAGCAGCCAAGACAGGGGTCCTGGAAACACCATATATTTT; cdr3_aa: CASSQDRGPGNTIYF
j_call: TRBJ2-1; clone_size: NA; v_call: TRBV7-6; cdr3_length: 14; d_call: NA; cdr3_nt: TGTGCCAGCAGCCCGCGACTAGCCTACAATGAGCAGTTCTTC; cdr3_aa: CASSPRLAYNEQFF